A selection of T cell receptor beta chains follows, all from one sample in a study of OX40 agonist ivuxolimab in advanced cancers. Some clones are missing from TCRdb's copy, which holds only in-frame ones; the method was immunoSEQ multiplex PCR. The sample has more than 80,000 clones, around nine tenths seen once. Sample: CD4+ or CD8+ T cells sorted from blood, taken in a trial of the OX40 agonist ivuxolimab. These TCRs come from an adult with an advanced solid tumor such as melanoma, head and neck, liver or kidney cancer. Each CDR3 is given with its conserved first and last residue. Fields, in order: J gene, D gene, clone size, V gene, CDR3 DNA, CDR3 protein. The D gene is left open where the match is weak. Expanded clones get a size class; other rows say once, few or many, or leave the size out.

j_gene: TRBJ2-1
d_gene: NA
abundance: NA
v_gene: TRBV7-3
CDR3nt: TGTGCCAGCAGCTTAACAAGATCGGGATACAATGAGCAGTTCTTC
CDR3aa: CASSLTRSGYNEQFF

j_gene: TRBJ2-7
d_gene: TRBD2
abundance: NA
v_gene: TRBV4-2
CDR3nt: TGTGCCAGCAGCCAAGAAGCTTCCAGCGGGGGTGGCGAGCAGTACTTC
CDR3aa: CASSQEASSGGGEQYF

j_gene: TRBJ1-4
d_gene: NA
abundance: NA
v_gene: TRBV28
CDR3nt: TGTGCCAGCAACTTATGGGGGGGCACGAATGAAAAACTGTTTTTT
CDR3aa: CASNLWGGTNEKLFF

j_gene: TRBJ2-5
d_gene: TRBD2
abundance: NA
v_gene: TRBV5-1
CDR3nt: TGCGCCAGCACCTTCCGGCCTAGCGGCCAAGAGACCCAGTACTTC
CDR3aa: CASTFRPSGQETQYF

j_gene: TRBJ1-5
d_gene: TRBD1
abundance: few
v_gene: TRBV2
CDR3nt: TGTGCCAGCAGGGTAGGACAGGGGGGCAATCAGCCCCAGCATTTT
CDR3aa: CASRVGQGGNQPQHF

j_gene: TRBJ2-5
d_gene: TRBD2
abundance: NA
v_gene: TRBV27
CDR3nt: TGTGCCAGCAGTTCTAGCGGGGCCGGGGAGTGGACCCAGTACTTC
CDR3aa: CASSSSGAGEWTQYF

j_gene: TRBJ2-3
d_gene: NA
abundance: once
v_gene: TRBV7-6
CDR3nt: TGTGCCAGCAGCTTAGTCGCCCAGTTTAGCACAGATACGCAGTATTTT
CDR3aa: CASSLVAQFSTDTQYF

j_gene: TRBJ2-3
d_gene: NA
abundance: few
v_gene: TRBV5-8
CDR3nt: TGTGCCAGCAGCTTGGCAAGGACAGATACGCAGTATTTT
CDR3aa: CASSLARTDTQYF

j_gene: TRBJ2-5
d_gene: NA
abundance: NA
v_gene: TRBV28
CDR3nt: TGTGCCAGCAGTCCACACAGGGTCCAAGAGACCCAGTACTTC
CDR3aa: CASSPHRVQETQYF

j_gene: TRBJ2-5
d_gene: NA
abundance: once
v_gene: TRBV7-3
CDR3nt: TGTGCCAGCAGCTTAATTAACCAAGAGACCCAGTACTTC
CDR3aa: CASSLINQETQYF

j_gene: TRBJ1-1
d_gene: NA
abundance: NA
v_gene: TRBV28
CDR3nt: TGTGCCAGCAGTTTCTTTGGCCAATCTGAAGCTTTCTTT
CDR3aa: CASSFFGQSEAFF

j_gene: TRBJ2-1
d_gene: TRBD2
abundance: NA
v_gene: TRBV30
CDR3nt: TGTGCCTGGAGCGGAACGGGACTAGCGGGTCACAATGAGCAGTTCTTC
CDR3aa: CAWSGTGLAGHNEQFF

j_gene: TRBJ2-7
d_gene: NA
abundance: NA
v_gene: TRBV4-3
CDR3nt: TGCGCCAGCAGCCAAGATTATTTCGGGAACTCCTACGAGCAGTACTTC
CDR3aa: CASSQDYFGNSYEQYF

j_gene: TRBJ1-1
d_gene: NA
abundance: NA
v_gene: TRBV29-1
CDR3nt: TGCAGCGTTGAAGGTGTAGGGGGTGTCACTGAAGCTTTCTTT
CDR3aa: CSVEGVGGVTEAFF

j_gene: TRBJ2-2
d_gene: TRBD2
abundance: NA
v_gene: TRBV4-3
CDR3nt: TGCGCCAGCAGCCCTCGGGCGCGGGGGGACGCCGGGGAGCTGTTTTTT
CDR3aa: CASSPRARGDAGELFF

j_gene: TRBJ2-4
d_gene: NA
abundance: NA
v_gene: TRBV15
CDR3nt: TGTGCCACCAGCAGAGAGTGGGGAAACATTCAGTACTTC
CDR3aa: CATSREWGNIQYF

j_gene: TRBJ2-7
d_gene: NA
abundance: NA
v_gene: TRBV7-9
CDR3nt: TGTGCCAGCAGCGGCCTTACACTCGAGCAGTACTTC
CDR3aa: CASSGLTLEQYF

j_gene: TRBJ2-7
d_gene: TRBD1
abundance: NA
v_gene: TRBV6-5
CDR3nt: TGTGCCAGCAGTTCACAGGGGGGAGAGCAGTACTTC
CDR3aa: CASSSQGGEQYF

j_gene: TRBJ1-6
d_gene: TRBD1
abundance: NA
v_gene: TRBV6-1
CDR3nt: TGTGCCAGCAGGACAGGGGATCGTAATTCACCCCTCCACTTT
CDR3aa: CASRTGDRNSPLHF

j_gene: TRBJ2-2
d_gene: NA
abundance: NA
v_gene: TRBV18
CDR3nt: TGTGCCAGCTCACCACCGAAGGGGCCGGGCACCGGGGAGCTGTTTTTT
CDR3aa: CASSPPKGPGTGELFF

j_gene: TRBJ1-1
d_gene: NA
abundance: NA
v_gene: TRBV7-2
CDR3nt: TGTGCCAGCAGCTCAGTTTTCGGAGCCCTGAACACTGAAGCTTTCTTT
CDR3aa: CASSSVFGALNTEAFF

j_gene: TRBJ2-5
d_gene: NA
abundance: NA
v_gene: TRBV15
CDR3nt: TGTGCCACCAGCAGAGATCGGCAAGAGACCCAGTACTTC
CDR3aa: CATSRDRQETQYF

j_gene: TRBJ2-7
d_gene: TRBD1
abundance: once
v_gene: TRBV7-3
CDR3nt: TGTGCCAGCAGCTTAAGAGGGGGCGTCTCCTACGAGCAGTACTTC
CDR3aa: CASSLRGGVSYEQYF

j_gene: TRBJ2-1
d_gene: NA
abundance: NA
v_gene: TRBV7-2
CDR3nt: TGTGCCAGCAGCTTAGCGCGCTCCTACAATGAGCAGTTCTTC
CDR3aa: CASSLARSYNEQFF

j_gene: TRBJ1-6
d_gene: NA
abundance: NA
v_gene: TRBV9
CDR3nt: TGTGCCAGCAGCGTAGGGGGGAGCCTTAATAATTCACCCCTCCACTTT
CDR3aa: CASSVGGSLNNSPLHF

j_gene: TRBJ1-3
d_gene: NA
abundance: NA
v_gene: TRBV4-2
CDR3nt: TGTGCCAGCAGCCAAGAGTGGCACGGAAACTCTGGAAACACCATATATTTT
CDR3aa: CASSQEWHGNSGNTIYF

j_gene: TRBJ2-1
d_gene: TRBD2
abundance: once
v_gene: TRBV7-9
CDR3nt: TGTGCCAGCAGCTTAGAAGCTGGCGGGGGCTCCTACAATGAGCAGTTCTTC
CDR3aa: CASSLEAGGGSYNEQFF

j_gene: TRBJ1-1
d_gene: NA
abundance: NA
v_gene: TRBV28
CDR3nt: TGTGCCAGCAGTCCTGGACAGTTGAACACTGAAGCTTTCTTT
CDR3aa: CASSPGQLNTEAFF

j_gene: TRBJ2-3
d_gene: NA
abundance: NA
v_gene: TRBV6-1
CDR3nt: TGTGCCAGCAGTGAGCGACTGAGCACAGATACGCAGTATTTT
CDR3aa: CASSERLSTDTQYF

j_gene: TRBJ2-1
d_gene: NA
abundance: NA
v_gene: TRBV10-3
CDR3nt: TGTGCCATCAGTAACCCGGGACGCATAGAGCAGTTCTTC
CDR3aa: CAISNPGRIEQFF

j_gene: TRBJ2-7
d_gene: TRBD2
abundance: NA
v_gene: TRBV14
CDR3nt: TGTGCCAGCAGCCCCAGGACTAGCGGTTCGAAGTACTTC
CDR3aa: CASSPRTSGSKYF

j_gene: TRBJ2-1
d_gene: NA
abundance: once
v_gene: TRBV5-1
CDR3nt: TGCGCCAGCAGTTCCTCTACGGTCCCCGGGACATTAATCTACAATGAGCAGTTCTTC
CDR3aa: CASSSSTVPGTLIYNEQFF

j_gene: TRBJ2-4
d_gene: TRBD1
abundance: once
v_gene: TRBV19
CDR3nt: TGTGCCAGTAGTATGACAGGGGTCAAAAACATTCAGTACTTC
CDR3aa: CASSMTGVKNIQYF

j_gene: TRBJ1-5
d_gene: NA
abundance: NA
v_gene: TRBV18
CDR3nt: TGTGCCAGCTCACCGGGCATGAATCAGCCCCAGCATTTT
CDR3aa: CASSPGMNQPQHF

j_gene: TRBJ2-5
d_gene: NA
abundance: NA
v_gene: TRBV7-2
CDR3nt: TGTGCCAGCAGCTTAGCTGGGATCCGGGTGAGGGAGACCCAGTACTTC
CDR3aa: CASSLAGIRVRETQYF

j_gene: TRBJ2-5
d_gene: TRBD1
abundance: NA
v_gene: TRBV28
CDR3nt: TGTGCCAGCAGCTCGGGACAGGGGGCAGGAGAGACCCAGTACTTC
CDR3aa: CASSSGQGAGETQYF

j_gene: TRBJ2-3
d_gene: NA
abundance: NA
v_gene: TRBV28
CDR3nt: TGTGCCAGCAGTTTGAGGGGAGGCGGCACAGATACGCAGTATTTT
CDR3aa: CASSLRGGGTDTQYF

j_gene: TRBJ1-4
d_gene: NA
abundance: NA
v_gene: TRBV7-9
CDR3nt: TGTGCCAGCAGCGTTGCGGCGGCAACTAATGAAAAACTGTTTTTT
CDR3aa: CASSVAAATNEKLFF

j_gene: TRBJ1-4
d_gene: NA
abundance: NA
v_gene: TRBV10-2
CDR3nt: TGCGCCAGCCTGGGGGGAGCAACTAATGAAAAACTGTTTTTT
CDR3aa: CASLGGATNEKLFF

j_gene: TRBJ1-6
d_gene: NA
abundance: NA
v_gene: TRBV7-2
CDR3nt: TGTGCCAGCAGCTTAGACTTCGGGGGGGCACGGAATTCACCCCTCCACTTT
CDR3aa: CASSLDFGGARNSPLHF

j_gene: TRBJ2-1
d_gene: TRBD1
abundance: NA
v_gene: TRBV7-9
CDR3nt: TGTGCCAGCAGCTTAAGAGGGGGGACAGGTGCCTACAATGAGCAGTTCTTC
CDR3aa: CASSLRGGTGAYNEQFF

j_gene: TRBJ2-1
d_gene: NA
abundance: NA
v_gene: TRBV7-9
CDR3nt: TGTGCCAGCAGCTCCGAGGGCGATGAGCAGTTCTTC
CDR3aa: CASSSEGDEQFF

j_gene: TRBJ2-7
d_gene: NA
abundance: NA
v_gene: TRBV27
CDR3nt: TGTGCCAGCAGCGCACAACGGCTCGAGCAGTACTTC
CDR3aa: CASSAQRLEQYF

j_gene: TRBJ2-3
d_gene: TRBD1
abundance: NA
v_gene: TRBV7-2
CDR3nt: TGTGCCAGCAGCTCATACCGGGACAGTACATATACGCAGTATTTT
CDR3aa: CASSSYRDSTYTQYF

j_gene: TRBJ2-1
d_gene: NA
abundance: NA
v_gene: TRBV11-3
CDR3nt: TGTGCCAGCAGCCCGTCGGGTCCATACAATGAGCAGTTCTTC
CDR3aa: CASSPSGPYNEQFF

j_gene: TRBJ2-7
d_gene: NA
abundance: few
v_gene: TRBV11-3
CDR3nt: TGTGCCAGCAGCTCGGGCCCTATCCACGAGCAGTACTTC
CDR3aa: CASSSGPIHEQYF

j_gene: TRBJ2-7
d_gene: NA
abundance: NA
v_gene: TRBV7-6
CDR3nt: TGTGCCAGCAGCCCCGGCCCGCGTCTCGAGCAGTACTTC
CDR3aa: CASSPGPRLEQYF

j_gene: TRBJ1-2
d_gene: NA
abundance: once
v_gene: TRBV5-4
CDR3nt: TGTGCCAGCAGCCAGACAGCTAACTATGGCTACACCTTC
CDR3aa: CASSQTANYGYTF

j_gene: TRBJ2-7
d_gene: NA
abundance: NA
v_gene: TRBV7-7
CDR3nt: TGTGCTAGCAGCTTAGAACAGGGCTACGAGCAGTACTTC
CDR3aa: CASSLEQGYEQYF

j_gene: TRBJ1-2
d_gene: TRBD1
abundance: NA
v_gene: TRBV6-5
CDR3nt: TGTGCCAGCTCCCGGGACAGTGCTGGCTACACCTTC
CDR3aa: CASSRDSAGYTF

j_gene: TRBJ1-1
d_gene: NA
abundance: NA
v_gene: TRBV28
CDR3nt: TGTGCCAGCAGTTTTAGCCTAGAAGCTTTCTTT
CDR3aa: CASSFSLEAFF

j_gene: TRBJ2-7
d_gene: TRBD1
abundance: NA
v_gene: TRBV6-5
CDR3nt: TGTGCCAGCAGTTACGGGCAGGGGGCAGGGGAGCAGTACTTC
CDR3aa: CASSYGQGAGEQYF

j_gene: TRBJ2-5
d_gene: NA
abundance: NA
v_gene: TRBV5-7
CDR3nt: TGTGCCAGCAGCTTCTTAGTCCGGTGTGAGACCCAGTACTTC
CDR3aa: CASSFLVRCETQYF

j_gene: TRBJ2-1
d_gene: NA
abundance: NA
v_gene: TRBV29-1
CDR3nt: TGCAGCGTTGAAACAGGTTCGAATGAGCAGTTCTTC
CDR3aa: CSVETGSNEQFF

j_gene: TRBJ2-2
d_gene: TRBD1
abundance: NA
v_gene: TRBV6-5
CDR3nt: TGTGCCAGCAGTTACTTGAACAGGGGCACCGGGGAGCTGTTTTTT
CDR3aa: CASSYLNRGTGELFF

j_gene: TRBJ1-2
d_gene: TRBD1
abundance: NA
v_gene: TRBV6-1
CDR3nt: TGTGCCAGCAGTCTTGGACAGGGTGGTGGCTACACCTTC
CDR3aa: CASSLGQGGGYTF

j_gene: TRBJ2-4
d_gene: NA
abundance: NA
v_gene: TRBV19
CDR3nt: TGTGCCAGTAGTCAAGCCGCGTTAGCCAAAAACATTCAGTACTTC
CDR3aa: CASSQAALAKNIQYF